These 4 T cell receptor beta chains share one sample of origin, sequenced in a study of OX40 agonist ivuxolimab in advanced cancers. Sequencing used immunoSEQ multiplex PCR; TCRdb keeps in-frame clones, though not all of them. The top ten hold around 3.5% of the sample, which has roughly 100,000 clones, roughly nine tenths seen once. Material: CD4+ or CD8+ T cells sorted from blood, obtained in a trial of the OX40 agonist ivuxolimab. Receptors originate from an adult with an advanced solid tumor such as melanoma, head and neck, liver or kidney cancer.

For this clone: This sample includes further DNA sequences coding for the same CDR3. The chain uses TRBV9 and TRBJ2-7, with TRBD2 matching over 7 bases. Germline CDR1 reads SGDLS; CDR2 reads YYNGEE. The J segment lost 0 bases and the V segment lost 0 bases, leaving 0 bases of the junction unmatched. This CDR3 spans 14 amino acids. Here the CDR3 reads CASSVASGSYEQYF. CDR3 coding DNA: TGTGCCAGCAGCGTAGCTAGCGGCTCCTACGAGCAGTACTTC.

The rearrangement uses TRBV4-3 and TRBJ1-1, with unresolved D. The ends were cut back, 1 base at V and 7 bases at J, with 13 bases in the middle. The germline gives CDR1 LGHNA, CDR2 YSLEER. The CDR3 runs 14 residues. The DNA of the CDR3 is TGCGCCAGCAGCCAAGGGACGACGGGGTATGAAGCTTTCTTT. It translates to CASSQGTTGYEAFF.

This chain links TRBV13 with TRBJ2-7; D is unclear. V lost 5 bases, J lost 2 bases, and 16 bases lay in between. CDR1 and CDR2 (germline): PRHDT, FYEKMQ (reference sequence). The CDR3 totals 15 residues. For the CDR3, the DNA is TGTGCCAGCAGCACCTTTGTCAGTCCCCCCTACGAGCAGTACTTC. It translates to CASSTFVSPPYEQYF. The full variable domain, with the rest looked up from reference TRBV13 and TRBJ2-7, is AAGVIQSPRHLIKEKRETATLKCYPIPRHDTVYWYQQGPGQDPQFLISFYEKMQSDKGSIPDRFSAQQFSDYHSELNMSSLELGDSALYFCASSTFVSPPYEQYFGPGTRLTVT.

The chain couples TRBV9 to TRBJ2-1; 8 bases line up with TRBD2. V shed 2 bases and J 6 bases; nucleotides not matched to a gene: 4. Per the germline V gene, CDR1 is SGDLS and CDR2 is YYNGEE. The CDR3 has 14 amino acids. Written as DNA, the CDR3 is TGTGCCAGCAGCGTCGGGGGGGGGCGCAATGAGCAGTTCTTC. Translated, it gives CASSVGGGRNEQFF.